A single sample gave rise to the 19 T cell receptor beta chains below, sequenced in a study of blood T cell repertoires in COVID-19. Assay used: immunoSEQ multiplex PCR; TCRdb lists only in-frame clones, some missing. The profile shows 350,000 to 450,000 clones, around 87% of them singletons. Source material: PBMCs or T cells enriched from blood (not recorded which). The origin of the receptors is a man aged 40-55 years in a cohort exposed to, infected with or recovered from COVID-19 (not recorded which).

V gene TRBV15 combines with J gene TRBJ2-1, with 9 bases lining up with TRBD2. This CDR3 has 15 residues. Germline values: CDR1 LNHNV, CDR2 YYDKDF (reference sequence). V lost 1 base to trimming and J lost 7 bases; unmatched junction nucleotides: 5. The CDR3 reads CATSRGSSGRNEQFF. CDR3 nucleotide sequence: TGTGCCACCAGCAGAGGTAGTAGCGGGAGAAATGAGCAGTTCTTC. The variable domain in full, completed from reference TRBV15 and TRBJ2-1, reads DAMVIQNPRYQVTQFGKPVTLSCSQTLNHNVMYWYQQKSSQAPKLLFHYYDKDFNNEADTPDNFQSRRPNTSFCFLDIRSPGLGDTAMYLCATSRGSSGRNEQFFGPGTRLTVL.

Written as DNA, the CDR3 is TGTGCCAGCTCACCAAACGGGGTTAGTGGCTACACCTTC. Translation: CASSPNGVSGYTF. The genes are TRBV18 and TRBJ1-2, with D unresolved. The length of the CDR3 is 13 residues. V lost 2 bases, J lost 7 bases, and 11 bases lay in between. The germline CDR1 and CDR2 sequences are KGHSH and LQKENI.

The V and J genes are TRBV10-1 and TRBJ2-5, with 11 bases lining up with TRBD2. Losses at the gene ends were 2 bases for V and 2 bases for J; bases not matched to a gene: 1. CDR3 length: 15 amino acids. Germline values: CDR1 WNHNN, CDR2 SYGVQD (reference sequence). Here the CDR3 DNA reads TGCGCCAGCAGTGAGCTAGCGGGAGGACAAGAGACCCAGTACTTC. Residues: CASSELAGGQETQYF.

This clone was recorded once. The V gene is TRBV2, the J gene TRBJ2-7; D is perhaps TRBD2 (5 bases). The CDR3 is 13 residues long. Looked up from germline, CDR1 is SNHLY and CDR2 is FYNNEI. V was clipped by 6 bases and J by 3 bases, with 12 bases between them. The CDR3 is CASRVGADYEQYF. In DNA, the CDR3 is TGTGCCAGCAGGGTCGGAGCGGACTACGAGCAGTACTTC.

This clone was recorded once. The rearrangement links TRBV6-1 to TRBJ1-1; D gene uncertain. CDR3 size: 12 residues. Trimming took off 2 bases at V and 3 bases at J, with 4 bases between the two ends. From germline, CDR1 is MNHNS and CDR2 SASEGT. CDR3 DNA: TGTGCCAGCAGTGAATCCGACACTGAAGCTTTCTTT. As protein: CASSESDTEAFF.

V and J are TRBV5-4 and TRBJ2-5; 9 bases line up with TRBD2. V shed 0 bases, J shed 5 bases, and the junction held 5 bases outside the gene matches. Germline loops: CDR1 SGHNT, CDR2 YYREEE (reference sequence). This CDR3 region has 15 residues. CDR3 nucleotides: TGTGCCAGCAGCTTGGGGCTAGCGGGAAGGGAGACCCAGTACTTC. It translates to CASSLGLAGRETQYF.

The chain couples TRBV27 to TRBJ2-1; 8 nucleotides align to TRBD2. The CDR3 spans 13 residues. Germline CDR1 and CDR2: MNHEY and SMNVEV (reference sequence). V dropped 6 bases and J dropped 6; count of bases not matched to a gene: 4. The CDR3 region has the DNA TGTGCCAGCAGCTCTACTAGCGGCAATGAGCAGTTCTTC. Its translation: CASSSTSGNEQFF.

This clone appeared once. The CDR3 sequence: CASSPSPLAGGQFF. Here the CDR3 DNA reads TGTGCCAGCAGCCCATCTCCCCTAGCGGGAGGGCAGTTCTTC. The chain has TRBV7-6 and TRBJ2-1, with 11 bases identical to TRBD2. V trimming: 5 bases; J trimming: 12 bases; junction bases outside the gene matches: 9. The length of the CDR3 is 14 residues. CDR1 and CDR2 (germline): SGHVS, FNYEAQ.

This chain connects TRBV11-3 to TRBJ1-1, with D possibly matching TRBD1 (6 bases). Trimming removed 4 bases from V and 0 bases from J, with 12 bases in between. This CDR3 is 15 amino acids long. The germline V gene encodes CDR1 SGHNT and CDR2 YENEEA. This CDR3 is CASSSGGGLNTEAFF. The CDR3 DNA reads TGTGCCAGCAGCTCAGGTGGGGGCTTGAACACTGAAGCTTTCTTT. The complete variable domain, with remaining parts taken from reference TRBV11-3 and TRBJ1-1, reads EAGVVQSPRYKIIEKKQPVAFWCNPISGHNTLYWYLQNLGQGPELLIRYENEEAVDDSQLPKDRFSAERLKGVDSTLKIQPAELGDSAVYLCASSSGGGLNTEAFFGQGTRLTVV.

A remark on this clone: Other nucleotide sequences in the sample specify the same CDR3. The DNA for the CDR3 is TGCAGTGCTAGACTTAACTATGGCTACACCTTC. It encodes CSARLNYGYTF. V is TRBV20-1 and J is TRBJ1-2, with D uncertain. The CDR3 has 11 residues. Germline V gene lookup returns CDR1 DFQATT and CDR2 SNEGSKA (reference sequence). Trimming took 2 bases from V and 1 from J, leaving 2 bases between them.

This chain joins TRBV28 and TRBJ2-7; tentatively, D is TRBD1 (5 bases). V was trimmed by 4 bases and J by 6 bases, leaving 13 bases between them. The CDR3 is made up of 13 amino acids. The germline V gene has CDR1 MDHEN and CDR2 SYDVKM. The CDR3 protein is CASSSTVPGEQYF. The CDR3 DNA reads TGTGCCAGCAGTTCGACAGTACCGGGCGAGCAGTACTTC.

This clone was seen just once. The chain combines TRBV7-8 with TRBJ1-1; a weak D match, TRBD1 (6 bases). This CDR3 is built from 16 residues. The ends were cut back, 3 bases at V and 0 bases at J, with 14 bases in the middle. Germline V gives CDR1 SGHVS, CDR2 FQNEAQ. The CDR3 DNA follows: TGTGCCAGCAGCTTCAAACTCCGGACAGTGAACACTGAAGCTTTCTTT. Translating it yields CASSFKLRTVNTEAFF.

The chain links TRBV6-5 to TRBJ1-2; weak D call: TRBD1 (6 bases). The CDR3 runs to 16 residues. CDR1 and CDR2 from the germline V gene are MNHEY and SVGAGI. The V and J ends lost 3 bases and 8 bases respectively, with 22 bases between them. This CDR3 is CASSYERDKPTKGYTF. CDR3 in DNA: TGTGCCAGCAGTTATGAACGGGACAAACCTACGAAGGGCTACACCTTC.

A few counts support this clone. J is TRBJ2-3 and V is TRBV10-3; 13 positions match TRBD2. This CDR3 has 18 residues. V shed 5 bases, J shed 0 bases, and the junction held 8 bases outside the gene matches. Germline assignment: CDR1 ENHRY and CDR2 SYGVKD. CDR3 loop: CAISNGLAGVPSTDTQYF. CDR3 bases: TGTGCCATCAGTAACGGACTAGCGGGAGTCCCTAGCACAGATACGCAGTATTTT.

This chain connects TRBV29-1 to TRBJ2-7; 8 positions match TRBD1. The CDR3 is made up of 12 amino acids. The germline V gene encodes CDR1 SQVTM and CDR2 ANQGSEA. V shed 2 bases, J shed 5 bases, and the junction held 2 bases outside the gene matches. CDR3 sequence: CSVEKQGDEQYF. CDR3 nucleotides: TGCAGCGTTGAAAAACAGGGGGACGAGCAGTACTTC.

The chain couples TRBV28 to TRBJ2-3, with TRBD2 matching 12 bases. The trim removed 5 bases at V and 8 bases at J, leaving 8 bases unmatched. Germline V gene lookup returns CDR1 MDHEN and CDR2 SYDVKM. CDR3 length equals 15 residues. The CDR3 sequence: CASSPTSGSQGTQYF. The CDR3 coding sequence is TGTGCCAGCAGTCCGACTAGCGGGAGTCAAGGTACGCAGTATTTT.

This rearrangement joins TRBV27 to TRBJ2-1; D uncertain. This CDR3 spans 15 amino acids. Germline V gene sequence: CDR1 MNHEY, CDR2 SMNVEV (reference sequence). Between the trimmed V and J ends, which lost 3 bases and 7 bases, there was a span of 16 bases. CDR3 in amino acids: CASSFRLGTRNEQFF. Here the CDR3 DNA reads TGTGCCAGCAGTTTTCGGCTAGGTACTCGGAATGAGCAGTTCTTC.

As to this clone: The same CDR3 also results from other DNA sequences found in this sample. The chain has TRBV20-1 and TRBJ2-7; the match to TRBD1 covers 7 bases. Unmatched junction bases numbered 1, after V lost 4 bases and J lost 4 bases. The germline CDR1 and CDR2 sequences are DFQATT and SNEGSKA (reference sequence). The CDR3 is 11 amino acids. In nucleotides, the CDR3 is TGCAGTGCTACCAGGGGGTACGAGCAGTACTTC. This translates into CSATRGYEQYF.

J is TRBJ1-5 and V is TRBV6-1; D is unresolved. V was pared by 1 base and J by 4 bases, with 8 bases between. This CDR3 is built from 14 residues. CDR1 and CDR2 (germline): MNHNS, SASEGT. CDR3 in DNA: TGTGCCAGCAGTGAAGGGGCGGGGAATCAGCCCCAGCATTTT. It translates to CASSEGAGNQPQHF.